The next 26 T cell receptor beta chains were all read from a single sample in a study of T cells after yellow fever vaccination. MiXCR was run by TCRdb on the 5' RACE reads, yielding one entry per CDR3 protein. This sample yields about 85,000 distinct CDR3 sequences, of which 13% are seen a single time; approximately 23% belongs to the top ten. The sample consisted of CD8+ T cells not binding an NS4B(214-222) dextramer, sorted from PBMCs, taken roughly 20 days after the first yellow fever vaccination. Source of these receptors: a man in his late teens or twenties who received the YFV17D yellow fever vaccine.

The chain carries TRBV11-2 and TRBJ2-3; D gene ambiguous. Trimming stripped 8 bases from V and 6 bases from J, with 9 bases between. In germline, CDR1 is SGHAT, CDR2 FQNNGV. CDR3 length: 11 residues. CDR3 nucleotides: TGTGCCAGCTGGCAGAGCGATACGCAGTATTTT. Amino acids: CASWQSDTQYF.

In its sample, this clonotype was seen many times. The genes are TRBV11-2 and TRBJ2-1, with TRBD2 matching over 7 bases. Germline V lookup: CDR1 SGHAT, CDR2 FQNNGV. This CDR3 has 14 residues. V dropped 4 bases and J dropped 5; count of bases not matched to a gene: 5. In nucleotides, the CDR3 is TGTGCCAGCAGCTACCTTCGGGGGGACAATGAGCAGTTCTTC. Residues: CASSYLRGDNEQFF.

A few counts support this clonotype. CDR3 bases: TGTGCCAGCAGCGAAGGAGGGGGCGCGGAGACCCAGTACTTC. Encoded protein: CASSEGGGAETQYF. This chain uses TRBV3-1 with TRBJ2-5; tentative D call: TRBD1 (7 bases). V was shortened by 5 bases and J by 5 bases, with 15 bases between the two germline ends. CDR1 and CDR2 from the germline V gene are LGHDT and YNNKEL (reference sequence). The CDR3 covers 14 residues.

This chain connects TRBV20-1 to TRBJ1-2; no clear D. The V gene's germline CDR1 is DFQATT and CDR2 SNEGSKA (reference sequence). CDR3 length: 12 residues. Trimming shortened V by 3 bases and J by 0 bases, and 5 bases separated the two germline ends. As DNA, the CDR3 is TGCAGTGCTAGGTCGTCTAACTATGGCTACACCTTC. Its translation: CSARSSNYGYTF.

The V gene is TRBV20-1, the J gene TRBJ2-1; 12 nucleotides match TRBD2. The CDR3 sequence is 17 residues long. Trimming removed 0 bases from V and 2 bases from J; junction bases left unmatched: 5. Germline loops: CDR1 DFQATT, CDR2 SNEGSKA (reference sequence). The CDR3 coding sequence is TGCAGTGCTAGAGACCCCCTAGCGGGGGGGCCCTACAATGAGCAGTTCTTC. Protein sequence: CSARDPLAGGPYNEQFF.

The genes are TRBV7-8 and TRBJ2-1, with D possibly being TRBD1 or TRBD2 (5 bases each). V dropped 5 bases and J dropped 9 bases, with 8 bases sitting between them. CDR1 and CDR2 from the germline V gene are SGHVS and FQNEAQ. The CDR3 is made up of 11 amino acids. The DNA for the CDR3 is TGTGCCAGCAGCGGGGGTAGTGAGCAGTTCTTC. Its translation: CASSGGSEQFF.

A few counts support this clonotype. The chain employs TRBV4-3 and TRBJ2-2; 7 bases match TRBD1. CDR3 length equals 15 residues. V shed 2 bases, J shed 1 base, and the junction held 1 base outside the gene matches. CDR1 is LGHNA and CDR2 is YSLEER in the germline V gene. For the CDR3, the DNA is TGCGCCAGCAGCCAAAACAGGGGGAACACCGGGGAGCTGTTTTTT. This sequence encodes CASSQNRGNTGELFF.

At least ten counts were recorded for this clonotype. The V gene is TRBV6-4, the J gene TRBJ2-1; 7 bases are a match to TRBD2. Looked up from germline, CDR1 is MRHNA and CDR2 is SNTAGT. This CDR3 spans 14 amino acids. V lost 2 bases to trimming and J lost 5 bases; unmatched junction nucleotides: 3. The CDR3 DNA sequence: TGTGCCAGCAGTGACGGACTAGAAAACAATGAGCAGTTCTTC. Translating gives CASSDGLENNEQFF.

This clonotype was detected only a few times. The chain has TRBV6-5 and TRBJ2-5; D gene unclear. Germline values: CDR1 MNHEY, CDR2 SVGAGI. The CDR3 is 14 amino acids. V lost 0 bases and J lost 0, with 5 bases in between. CDR3 in amino acids: CASSYSGYQETQYF. The CDR3 bases are TGTGCCAGCAGTTACTCAGGGTACCAAGAGACCCAGTACTTC.

This clonotype was detected a few times. The chain couples TRBV7-9 to TRBJ2-1, with D possibly matching TRBD2 (7 bases). This CDR3 spans 15 amino acids. V lost 1 base and J 6 bases, leaving 13 bases between the germline ends. Germline V gene sequence: CDR1 SEHNR, CDR2 FQNEAQ (reference sequence). CDR3 residues: CASSLVRGATNEQFF. CDR3 nucleotide sequence: TGTGCCAGCAGCTTAGTACGGGGGGCCACCAATGAGCAGTTCTTC. Variable domain in full (rest from reference TRBV7-9 and TRBJ2-1): DTGVSQNPRHKITKRGQNVTFRCDPISEHNRLYWYRQTLGQGPEFLTYFQNEAQLEKSRLLSDRFSAERPKGSFSTLEIQRTEQGDSAMYLCASSLVRGATNEQFFGPGTRLTVL.

This clonotype was recorded a few times. This chain uses TRBV6-2 or TRBV6-3 with TRBJ2-6; D unclear. CDR3 length: 12 amino acids. Trimming left V 8 bases short and J 0 bases short, with 2 bases between. Germline CDR1 MNHEY, CDR2 SVGEGT. The CDR3 coding sequence is TGTGCCAGCGTCTCTGGGGCCAACGTCCTGACTTTC. Its protein product is CASVSGANVLTF.

This clonotype was picked up a small number of times. CDR3 DNA sequence: TGCAGCGCTGGAATCCAGGGAGATACGCAGTATTTT. Translation: CSAGIQGDTQYF. The chain links TRBV29-1 to TRBJ2-3, with a weak D call TRBD1 (5 bases). Germline CDR1 SQVTM, CDR2 ANQGSEA. The CDR3 spans 12 residues. Trimming stripped 7 bases from V and 5 bases from J, with 13 bases between.

The CDR3 region is CASSSGAGNTIYF. For the CDR3, the DNA is TGTGCCAGCAGTTCCGGGGCTGGAAACACCATATATTTT. This chain links TRBV12-3 or TRBV12-4 with TRBJ1-3; D remains ambiguous. V lost 4 bases to trimming and J lost 2 bases, with 6 bases between them. The CDR3 consists of 13 residues.

The chain couples TRBV4-3 to TRBJ2-1, with 9 bases fitting TRBD2. The CDR3 contains 16 residues. The V and J ends lost 2 bases and 4 bases, in that order; junction bases with no gene match: 6. Per germline, CDR1 LGHNA and CDR2 YSLEER. The CDR3 DNA reads as TGCGCCAGCAGCCAATCCCTAGCGGGGAGGTACAATGAGCAGTTCTTC. It is translated as CASSQSLAGRYNEQFF.

The chain joins TRBV12-3 or TRBV12-4 to TRBJ2-3, with 7 bases fitting TRBD2. The V segment lost 6 bases and the J segment 2 bases; nucleotides outside the gene matches: 5. This CDR3 is 14 amino acids long. CDR3: CASRRAGSTDTQYF. For the CDR3, the DNA is TGTGCCAGCAGGAGAGCGGGGTCCACAGATACGCAGTATTTT.

This clonotype showed up just a few times. V and J are TRBV30 and TRBJ1-2; the match to TRBD1 covers 11 bases. The CDR3 length is 14 residues. The J segment lost 7 bases and the V segment lost 2 bases, leaving 6 bases of the junction unmatched. The V gene's germline CDR1 is GTSNPN and CDR2 SVGIG (reference sequence). CDR3 nucleotides: TGTGCCTGGAGTTGGACAGGGGGCTCTAGTGGCTACACCTTC. Its protein product is CAWSWTGGSSGYTF.

The rearrangement uses TRBV4-1 and TRBJ1-1; 9 bases map to TRBD1. V shed 0 bases and J 3 bases; nucleotides not matched to a gene: 8. The CDR3 has 17 amino acids. Germline V gene data show CDR1 as MGHRA and CDR2 as YSYEKL. CDR3 coding DNA: TGCGCCAGCAGCCAAGAAACCCACGGGACAGGGCACACTGAAGCTTTCTTT. Translation gives CASSQETHGTGHTEAFF.

This clonotype has a handful of counts. The J gene is TRBJ2-1, the V gene TRBV12-3 or TRBV12-4; D ambiguous. V was shortened by 1 base and J by 9 bases, with 7 bases between the two germline ends. The CDR3 is 12 amino acids. CDR3 sequence (DNA): TGTGCCAGCAGTTTAGAGACGTTTGAGCAGTTCTTC. The encoded protein is CASSLETFEQFF.

This chain uses TRBV7-3 with TRBJ2-3, with 12 bases identical to TRBD2. This CDR3 is 17 amino acids long. Germline assignment: CDR1 SGHTA and CDR2 FQGTGA. The junction had 6 bases not matched to a gene; V was cut back by 5 bases and J by 0 bases. The CDR3, as DNA: TGTGCCAGCAGCCTACTAGCGGGGGGTCTTAGCACAGATACGCAGTATTTT. Translating it yields CASSLLAGGLSTDTQYF. The variable domain in full, with the rest retrieved from reference TRBV7-3 and TRBJ2-3, is GAGVSQTPSNKVTEKGKYVELRCDPISGHTALYWYRQSLGQGPEFLIYFQGTGAADDSGLPNDRFFAVRPEGSVSTLKIQRTERGDSAVYLCASSLLAGGLSTDTQYFGPGTRLTVL.

V gene TRBV11-1 combines with J gene TRBJ2-4; 8 bases are a match to TRBD1. The CDR3 spans 14 residues. From germline, CDR1 is SGHAT and CDR2 FQDESV (reference sequence). The V and J ends lost 5 bases and 7 bases, in that order; junction bases with no gene match: 7. CDR3 sequence reads: CASSPRDRWNIQYF. For the CDR3, the DNA is TGTGCCAGCAGCCCACGGGACAGGTGGAACATTCAGTACTTC.

The J gene is TRBJ2-1, the V gene TRBV2, with 7 bases identical to TRBD2. This CDR3 is 15 amino acids long. The junction had 11 bases not matched to a gene; V was cut back by 4 bases and J by 8 bases. Germline V gene lookup returns CDR1 SNHLY and CDR2 FYNNEI. CDR3 amino acids: CASSVLGGYADEQFF. As DNA, the CDR3 is TGTGCCAGCAGTGTATTGGGGGGGTACGCTGATGAGCAGTTCTTC.

This chain uses TRBV7-9 with TRBJ2-1; D is unclear. Germline CDR1 reads SEHNR; CDR2 reads FQNEAQ (reference sequence). V lost 5 bases and J lost 9, with 11 bases in between. The CDR3 has 12 residues. This CDR3 reads CASSHTFGEQFF. In DNA form, the CDR3 reads TGTGCCAGCAGCCATACCTTCGGTGAGCAGTTCTTC.

This clonotype was seen more than once but under ten times. CDR3 loop: CASSLSRAAGESTDTQYF. CDR3 bases: TGTGCCAGCAGCTTATCAAGGGCAGCGGGGGAGAGCACAGATACGCAGTATTTT. The chain uses TRBV11-1 and TRBJ2-3; 8 bases match TRBD2. The V gene end was trimmed by 2 bases and the J gene end by 0 bases; junction bases not matched to a gene: 10. The CDR3 runs to 18 residues. The V gene's germline CDR1 is SGHAT and CDR2 FQDESV (reference sequence).

This clonotype was seen at least ten times. The chain combines TRBV7-3 with TRBJ2-5, with 9 bases identical to TRBD1. The germline V gene encodes CDR1 SGHTA and CDR2 FQGTGA. This CDR3 spans 15 amino acids. The V and J ends lost 3 bases and 2 bases, in that order; junction bases with no gene match: 4. This CDR3 is CASSLTGTGQETQYF. CDR3 DNA sequence: TGTGCCAGCAGCTTGACGGGGACAGGGCAAGAGACCCAGTACTTC. Combining the CDR3 with reference TRBV7-3 and TRBJ2-5 gives the whole variable domain GAGVSQTPSNKVTEKGKYVELRCDPISGHTALYWYRQSLGQGPEFLIYFQGTGAADDSGLPNDRFFAVRPEGSVSTLKIQRTERGDSAVYLCASSLTGTGQETQYFGPGTRLLVL.

This clonotype was observed a few times. This chain joins TRBV9 and TRBJ2-2, with TRBD2 matching over 16 bases. The CDR3 contains 15 residues. Germline assignment: CDR1 SGDLS and CDR2 YYNGEE. The V gene end was trimmed by 4 bases and the J gene end by 10 bases; junction bases not matched to a gene: 4. This CDR3 reads CASSPGTSGGEELFF. CDR3 nucleotide sequence: TGTGCCAGCAGCCCCGGGACTAGCGGGGGGGAGGAGCTGTTTTTT.

This clonotype has more than one count but fewer than ten. This chain joins TRBV6-1 and TRBJ2-5; D perhaps matches TRBD2 (5 bases). The germline V gene has CDR1 MNHNS and CDR2 SASEGT. There are 14 residues in the CDR3. V was pared by 6 bases and J by 5 bases, with 16 bases between. For the CDR3, the DNA is TGTGCCAGCAGGCTGCGGAGGAGCTTGGAGACCCAGTACTTC. It encodes CASRLRRSLETQYF.